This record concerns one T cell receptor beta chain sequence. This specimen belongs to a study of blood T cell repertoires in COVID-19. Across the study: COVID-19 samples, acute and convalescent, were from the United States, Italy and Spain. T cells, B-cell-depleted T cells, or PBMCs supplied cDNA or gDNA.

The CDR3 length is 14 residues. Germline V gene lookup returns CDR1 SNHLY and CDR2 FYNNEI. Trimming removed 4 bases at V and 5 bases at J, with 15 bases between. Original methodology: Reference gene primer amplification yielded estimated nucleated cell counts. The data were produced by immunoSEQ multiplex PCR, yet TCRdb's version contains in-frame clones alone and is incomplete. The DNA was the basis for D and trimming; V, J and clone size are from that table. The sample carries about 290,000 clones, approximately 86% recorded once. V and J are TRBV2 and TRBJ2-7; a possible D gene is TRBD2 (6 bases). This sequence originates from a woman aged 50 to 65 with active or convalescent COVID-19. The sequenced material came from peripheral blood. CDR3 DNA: TGTGCCAGCAGTGGGCCACCGCCGGGGGACGAGCAGTACTTC. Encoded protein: CASSGPPPGDEQYF.